The subject of this entry is one T cell receptor beta chain. Trimming took off 4 bases at V and 4 bases at J, with 10 bases between the two ends. Germline values: CDR1 SQVTM, CDR2 ANQGSEA. This CDR3 region has 12 residues. Any history of autoimmune disease or systemic immunosuppression disqualified patients. The data are from a study of OX40 agonist ivuxolimab in advanced cancers. Profiling relied on immunoSEQ multiplex PCR, and the TCRdb table lists in-frame clones only, not all of them. The sample contains approximately 40,000 clones, about 80% of which appear only once. Specimen: CD4+ or CD8+ T cells sorted from blood, collected in a trial of the OX40 agonist ivuxolimab. V usage is TRBV29-1 and J usage is TRBJ2-5, with TRBD2 as a possible D gene (6 bases). The sequence derives from an adult with an advanced solid tumor such as melanoma, head and neck, liver or kidney cancer. As DNA, the CDR3 is TGCAGCGTTGTGTTGGGAGGAGAGACCCAGTACTTC. This sequence encodes CSVVLGGETQYF. The full variable domain, rest sourced from reference TRBV29-1 and TRBJ2-5, is SAVISQKPSRDICQRGTSLTIQCQVDSQVTMMFWYRQQPGQSLTLIATANQGSEATYESGFVIDKFPISRPNLTFSTLTVSNMSPEDSSIYLCSVVLGGETQYFGPGTRLLVL.